The 31 T cell receptor beta chains in this list originate from one sample, sequenced in a study of blood T cell repertoires in COVID-19 (dated by TCRdb to the early 2020s). Libraries were built with the immunoSEQ multiplex PCR assay. TCRdb carries this immuneACCESS record with in-frame sequences only. Its versions omit some clonotypes, under half of them owing to an unresolved V gene in the studies checked, with the rest unexplained. The sample table lists tens of thousands of clones, roughly 90% of them with a count of one. Of the sample, around 4.1% is held by the ten largest clones. The specimen sequenced was peripheral blood. These receptors were obtained from a woman over 75 with active or convalescent COVID-19.

This clone was detected once. This chain joins TRBV5-1 and TRBJ2-2, with a tentative D call TRBD1 (6 bases). The germline V gene encodes CDR1 SGHRS and CDR2 YFSETQ. The length of the CDR3 is 14 residues. The ends were cut back, 0 bases at V and 9 bases at J, with 12 bases in the middle. The CDR3 DNA reads as TGCGCCAGCAGCTTGGTGACAGGCTCAAGGGAGCTGTTTTTT. Its protein is CASSLVTGSRELFF.

The chain has TRBV4-3 and TRBJ1-6, with TRBD1 as a possible D gene (5 bases). Per germline, CDR1 LGHNA and CDR2 YSLEER. Trimming took off 0 bases at V and 4 bases at J, with 13 bases between the two ends. The CDR3 extends over 17 amino acids. The CDR3 sequence: CASSQDPGGTYNSPLHF. CDR3 coding DNA: TGCGCCAGCAGCCAAGACCCGGGAGGGACGTATAATTCACCCCTCCACTTT.

J is TRBJ2-7 and V is TRBV9; D might be TRBD2 (5 bases). The V gene lost 0 bases and the J gene lost 0 bases, with 7 bases spanning the gap. CDR1 and CDR2 from the germline V gene are SGDLS and YYNGEE. This CDR3 has 14 amino acids. CDR3 coding DNA: TGTGCCAGCAGCGTAGGTGGGAGCTCCTACGAGCAGTACTTC. Translated, it gives CASSVGGSSYEQYF.

The chain couples TRBV7-9 to TRBJ2-7; D might be TRBD1 (5 bases). CDR3 length: 13 residues. V was pared by 5 bases and J by 3 bases, with 11 bases between. Germline CDR1 and CDR2: SEHNR and FQNEAQ (reference sequence). CDR3 DNA sequence: TGTGCCAGCAGCGGGCGACAGAACTACGAGCAGTACTTC. Encoded protein: CASSGRQNYEQYF.

This clone was seen a few times. The V gene is TRBV4-1, the J gene TRBJ1-1, with TRBD1 matching over 8 bases. The V gene's germline CDR1 is MGHRA and CDR2 YSYEKL. This CDR3 is 15 amino acids long. V was clipped by 1 base and J by 0 bases; unmatched bases: 1. The CDR3 coding sequence is TGCGCCAGCAGCCAAGCAGGGGGCCTGAACACTGAAGCTTTCTTT. It translates to CASSQAGGLNTEAFF.

CDR3 coding DNA: TGTGCCAGTAGTACCTGGGGACAGGGTAAGGAAGCTTTCTTT. It encodes CASSTWGQGKEAFF. The chain recombines TRBV19 with TRBJ1-1; 9 bases fit TRBD1. The CDR3 is 14 residues long. V gave up 4 bases and J gave up 8 bases; unmatched junction bases: 8. Germline loops: CDR1 LNHDA, CDR2 SQIVND (reference sequence).

This rearrangement joins TRBV7-8 to TRBJ2-7; TRBD2 aligns across 7 bases. Germline-derived CDR1 and CDR2 are SGHVS and FQNEAQ. CDR3 length: 17 amino acids. Germline trimming cut 2 bases from V and 6 bases from J; bases unmatched to any gene: 16. The CDR3 DNA follows: TGTGCCAGCAGCTTAAGGCCTAGCGGTTCGAAGGTAGGCGAGCAGTACTTC. Translated: CASSLRPSGSKVGEQYF.

This rearrangement joins TRBV12-3 or TRBV12-4 to TRBJ1-4, with TRBD1 as a possible D gene (5 bases). This CDR3 comprises 13 residues. V lost 8 bases and J lost 5, with 12 bases in between. The CDR3 bases are TGTGCCAGCTCCATGGACACGAATGAAAAACTGTTTTTT. Translation: CASSMDTNEKLFF.

The CDR3 loop reads CASSTTLTGGFETQYF. DNA for the CDR3: TGTGCCAGTAGTACCACCTTGACAGGGGGCTTTGAGACCCAGTACTTC. The V call is TRBV19, the J call TRBJ2-5; 10 bases line up with TRBD1. The CDR3 has 16 amino acids. V lost 4 bases, J lost 5 bases, and 10 bases stayed unmatched. Germline V gene lookup returns CDR1 LNHDA and CDR2 SQIVND (reference sequence).

The chain is built from TRBV25-1 and TRBJ2-7; TRBD1 is a possible D gene (6 bases). V lost 5 bases and J 3 bases, leaving 14 bases between the germline ends. The CDR3 runs to 14 residues. Germline CDR1 is MGHDK and CDR2 is SYGVNS. CDR3 DNA: TGTGCCAGCAGTCTTTCGACAGGTCGCTACGAGCAGTACTTC. Translation: CASSLSTGRYEQYF.

The genes are TRBV5-1 and TRBJ1-1; D is perhaps TRBD1 (6 bases). CDR1 is SGHRS, CDR2 YFSETQ, per germline. The CDR3 has 14 amino acids. V was trimmed by 5 bases and J by 3 bases, leaving 14 bases between them. Here the CDR3 DNA reads TGCGCCAGCAGTGAAACAGGGTGGGACACTGAAGCTTTCTTT. Translation: CASSETGWDTEAFF.

This chain links TRBV7-2 with TRBJ2-2; maybe TRBD1 (6 bases). V was pared by 3 bases and J by 1 base, with 12 bases between. Germline-derived CDR1 and CDR2 are SGHTA and FQGNSA. The CDR3 is made up of 16 amino acids. CDR3 sequence reads: CASSFPGQLNTGELFF. DNA of the CDR3: TGTGCCAGCAGCTTTCCGGGACAACTGAACACCGGGGAGCTGTTTTTT.

The chain links TRBV10-2 to TRBJ2-7; 7 nucleotides match TRBD2. This CDR3 spans 14 amino acids. With V trimmed by 6 bases and J by 0 bases, 5 bases remained unmatched. Germline V lookup: CDR1 WSHSY, CDR2 SAAADI. The DNA for the CDR3 is TGCGCCAGCAGGTCTAGCGGCTCCTCCTACGAGCAGTACTTC. Translating it yields CASRSSGSSYEQYF.

V usage is TRBV5-1 and J usage is TRBJ1-1; TRBD1 might be the D (5 bases). The V and J ends lost 4 bases and 1 base respectively, with 17 bases between them. There are 16 residues in the CDR3. Germline lookup yields CDR1 SGHRS and CDR2 YFSETQ. DNA for the CDR3: TGCGCCAGCAGCCGGGCATGGGTCAGGGCGAACACTGAAGCTTTCTTT. Its protein product is CASSRAWVRANTEAFF.

The CDR3 DNA reads as TGTGCCAGCAGTTTCGGAGAGCGGGACGAAAGGTACTTC. It yields the protein CASSFGERDERYF. The V call is TRBV27, the J call TRBJ2-7; 7 bases line up with TRBD2. This CDR3 is 13 amino acids long. Germline V CDR1 and CDR2: MNHEY, SMNVEV (reference sequence). V dropped 3 bases and J dropped 12; count of bases not matched to a gene: 11.

The chain uses TRBV5-4 and TRBJ2-7; TRBD2 is a possible D gene (6 bases). Germline lookup yields CDR1 SGHNT and CDR2 YYREEE (reference sequence). The CDR3 spans 16 residues. V lost 3 bases to trimming and J lost 3 bases, with 19 bases between them. The CDR3 protein is CASSSNGIGGDYEQYF. In DNA, the CDR3 is TGTGCCAGCAGCTCAAATGGCATCGGGGGAGACTACGAGCAGTACTTC.

V gene TRBV2 combines with J gene TRBJ2-1; the match to TRBD2 covers 10 bases. Germline assignment: CDR1 SNHLY and CDR2 FYNNEI. Losses at the gene ends were 6 bases for V and 0 bases for J; bases not matched to a gene: 5. CDR3 length: 16 residues. CDR3 sequence reads: CASSKSGRASYNEQFF. CDR3 DNA sequence: TGTGCCAGCAGCAAGAGCGGGAGGGCCTCCTACAATGAGCAGTTCTTC.

The rearrangement links TRBV7-2 to TRBJ2-1; 13 bases match TRBD2. CDR1 and CDR2 (germline): SGHTA, FQGNSA. J gave up 6 bases and V 5 bases, and 7 bases lay outside the gene matches. The length of the CDR3 is 16 residues. The CDR3 coding sequence is TGTGCCAGCAGCCTTACCGGGACTAGCGGGGTCAATGAGCAGTTCTTC. Amino acids: CASSLTGTSGVNEQFF.

CDR3 nucleotide sequence: TGTGCCAGCAGTTTTCAGGGGGACAAGCCCCAGCATTTT. Its protein product is CASSFQGDKPQHF. The chain couples TRBV27 to TRBJ1-5; 7 nucleotides match TRBD1. Germline-derived CDR1 and CDR2 are MNHEY and SMNVEV (reference sequence). J gave up 8 bases and V 3 bases, and 4 bases lay outside the gene matches. The CDR3 extends over 13 amino acids.

V gene TRBV29-1 combines with J gene TRBJ2-1, with D possibly being TRBD1 (8 bases). Deletions cut 7 bases from V and 10 bases from J, with 20 bases between. This CDR3 contains 13 residues. Germline V lookup: CDR1 SQVTM, CDR2 ANQGSEA. CDR3 DNA sequence: TGCAGCGCAATGACAGGGGCGGGAGAGGAGCAGTTCTTC. The encoded protein is CSAMTGAGEEQFF.

This chain joins TRBV19 and TRBJ2-7, with D possibly TRBD2 on 5 matching bases. Germline-derived CDR1 and CDR2 are LNHDA and SQIVND (reference sequence). CDR3 length equals 13 residues. V was clipped by 5 bases and J by 6 bases, with 14 bases between them. The CDR3 DNA reads TGTGCCAGTAGTCTGTCAATCCTAGCCGAGCAGTACTTC. Its translation is CASSLSILAEQYF.

This clone was found once. Germline is not matched at one junction end, which may reflect a read error. The chain combines TRBV14 with TRBJ2-5, with 11 nucleotides matching TRBD2. Germline assignment: CDR1 SGHDN and CDR2 FVKESK. The CDR3 is 14 amino acids. CDR3: CASSQKRTSGYIHF. CDR3 sequence (DNA): TGTGCCAGCAGCCAGAAAAGGACTAGCGGGTACATCCACTTC.

This clone was seen a few times. The chain is built from TRBV12-5 and TRBJ2-7; D is unclear. The ends were cut back, 8 bases at V and 0 bases at J, with 8 bases in the middle. The germline V gene has CDR1 LGHNT and CDR2 FRNRAP. The CDR3 totals 12 residues. The CDR3 region has the DNA TGTGCTAGTAGCGCTAACTCCTACGAGCAGTACTTC. Its protein is CASSANSYEQYF.

The J gene is TRBJ1-5, the V gene TRBV6-1; maybe TRBD1 (5 bases). V was cut by 4 bases and J by 0 bases, with 16 bases left in between. Germline V gene lookup returns CDR1 MNHNS and CDR2 SASEGT. The CDR3 contains 17 residues. CDR3 sequence: CASSGITGGDSNQPQHF. CDR3 bases: TGTGCCAGCAGTGGGATAACGGGAGGGGATAGCAATCAGCCCCAGCATTTT.

This chain connects TRBV7-9 to TRBJ2-7, with D perhaps matching TRBD1 (6 bases). The CDR3 totals 14 residues. V lost 1 base and J lost 2, with 9 bases in between. CDR1 is SEHNR, CDR2 FQNEAQ, per germline (reference sequence). In nucleotides, the CDR3 is TGTGCCAGCAGCTTAGTAGGGACAACCTACGAGCAGTACTTC. Its translation is CASSLVGTTYEQYF.

V and J are TRBV21-1 and TRBJ2-2; TRBD2 is the table's D call and was not checked against the DNA. TRBV21-1 is a pseudogene segment. The CDR3 spans 15 residues. CDR3 coding DNA: TGTGCCAGCAGCCCCCGGGTTACGAGAACCGGGGAGCTGTTTTTT. As protein: CASSPRVTRTGELFF.

The chain recombines TRBV11-2 with TRBJ2-5; the D gene is possibly TRBD2 (7 bases). V was shortened by 2 bases and J by 0 bases, with 19 bases between the two germline ends. The V gene's germline CDR1 is SGHAT and CDR2 FQNNGV. This CDR3 is 18 amino acids long. CDR3 bases: TGTGCCAGCAGCTTAAGGGGGGGCCCGAGAATGTACCAAGAGACCCAGTACTTC. Its translation: CASSLRGGPRMYQETQYF.

The V gene is TRBV7-9, the J gene TRBJ1-4; TRBD1 matches 7 bases. The CDR3 contains 13 residues. The germline gives CDR1 SEHNR, CDR2 FQNEAQ (reference sequence). The trim removed 7 bases at V and 8 bases at J, leaving 7 bases unmatched. The chain's CDR3 is CASTPGTEEKLFF. The CDR3 region has the DNA TGTGCCAGCACTCCCGGGACAGAAGAAAAACTGTTTTTT.

This chain links TRBV28 with TRBJ2-3, with a tentative D call TRBD2 (5 bases). This CDR3 is built from 14 residues. Germline loops: CDR1 MDHEN, CDR2 SYDVKM. Trimming stripped 11 bases from V and 4 bases from J, with 19 bases between. The CDR3: CAHAGVVGADTQYF. CDR3 in DNA: TGTGCCCACGCCGGGGTTGTAGGTGCAGATACGCAGTATTTT.

This chain joins TRBV27 and TRBJ1-5; 7 bases are a match to TRBD1. CDR1 and CDR2 from the germline V gene are MNHEY and SMNVEV (reference sequence). The CDR3 spans 16 residues. Trimming cost V 0 bases and J 2 bases; bases outside gene matches: 4. This CDR3 is CASSLSGTVGNQPQHF. CDR3 DNA: TGTGCCAGCAGTTTATCCGGGACAGTTGGCAATCAGCCCCAGCATTTT.

The rearrangement uses TRBV19 and TRBJ1-5, with D perhaps TRBD1 (5 bases). Germline V CDR1 and CDR2: LNHDA, SQIVND (reference sequence). V shed 7 bases and J shed 4 bases, with 14 bases lying between them. This CDR3 is built from 14 residues. In nucleotides, the CDR3 is TGTGCCAGTAAGCTCCGGGAGGGGAATCAGCCCCAGCATTTT. Translation gives CASKLREGNQPQHF.